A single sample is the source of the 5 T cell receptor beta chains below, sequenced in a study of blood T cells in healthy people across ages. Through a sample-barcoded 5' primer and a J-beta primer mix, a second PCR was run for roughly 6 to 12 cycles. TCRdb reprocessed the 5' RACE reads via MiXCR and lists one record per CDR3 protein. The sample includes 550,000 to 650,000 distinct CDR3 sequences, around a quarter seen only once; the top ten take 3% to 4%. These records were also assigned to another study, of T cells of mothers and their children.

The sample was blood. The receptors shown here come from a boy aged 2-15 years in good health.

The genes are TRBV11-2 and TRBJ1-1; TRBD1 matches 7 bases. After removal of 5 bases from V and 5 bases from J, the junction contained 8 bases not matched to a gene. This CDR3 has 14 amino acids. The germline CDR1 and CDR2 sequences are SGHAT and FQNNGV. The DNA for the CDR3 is TGTGCCAGCAGCCCAGACAGGGTGCGAACTGAAGCTTTCTTT. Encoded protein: CASSPDRVRTEAFF.

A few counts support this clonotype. This CDR3 reads CASSLGDLNYGYTF. The CDR3 DNA follows: TGTGCCAGCAGCTTGGGAGACCTCAACTATGGCTACACCTTC. J is TRBJ1-2 and V is TRBV5-6; D unclear. CDR1 is SGHDT, CDR2 YYEEEE, per germline. V gave up 0 bases and J gave up 2 bases, with 8 bases separating them. The CDR3 sequence is 14 residues long.

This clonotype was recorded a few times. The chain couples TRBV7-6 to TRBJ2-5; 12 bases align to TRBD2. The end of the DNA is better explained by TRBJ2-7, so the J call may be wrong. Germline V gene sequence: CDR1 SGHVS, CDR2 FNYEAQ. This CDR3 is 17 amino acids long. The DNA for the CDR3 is TGTGCCAGCAGCTTAGTAGGGGGACTAGCGGGCCCCTACGAGCAGTACTTC. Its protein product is CASSLVGGLAGPYEQYF.

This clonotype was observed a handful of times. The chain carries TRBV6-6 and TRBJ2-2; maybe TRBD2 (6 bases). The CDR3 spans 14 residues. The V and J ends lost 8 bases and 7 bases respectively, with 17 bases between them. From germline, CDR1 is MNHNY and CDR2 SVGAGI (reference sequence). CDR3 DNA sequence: TGTGCCAGCGCCCGTGTGGGGCGGGACGGGGAGCTGTTTTTT. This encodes CASARVGRDGELFF.

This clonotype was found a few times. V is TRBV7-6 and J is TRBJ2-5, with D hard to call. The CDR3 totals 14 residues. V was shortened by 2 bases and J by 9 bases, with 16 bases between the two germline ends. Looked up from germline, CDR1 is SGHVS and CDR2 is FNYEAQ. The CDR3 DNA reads TGTGCCAGCAGCTTAAGTATAGGGTTGGCGGCCCAGTACTTC. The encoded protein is CASSLSIGLAAQYF.